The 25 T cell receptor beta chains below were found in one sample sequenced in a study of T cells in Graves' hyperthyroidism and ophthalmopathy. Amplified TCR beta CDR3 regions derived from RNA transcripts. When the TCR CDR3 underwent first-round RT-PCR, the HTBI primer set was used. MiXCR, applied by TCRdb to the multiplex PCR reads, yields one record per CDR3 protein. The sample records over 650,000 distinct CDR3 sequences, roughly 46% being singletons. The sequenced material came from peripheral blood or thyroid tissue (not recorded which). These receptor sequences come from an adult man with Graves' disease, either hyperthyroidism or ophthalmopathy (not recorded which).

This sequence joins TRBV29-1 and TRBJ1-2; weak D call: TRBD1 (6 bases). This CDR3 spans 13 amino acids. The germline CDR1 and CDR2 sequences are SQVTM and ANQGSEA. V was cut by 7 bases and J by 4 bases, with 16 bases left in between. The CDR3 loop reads CSANTGTSYGYTF. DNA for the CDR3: TGCAGCGCAAACACAGGGACCTCCTATGGCTACACCTTC. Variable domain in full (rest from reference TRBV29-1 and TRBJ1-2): SAVISQKPSRDICQRGTSLTIQCQVDSQVTMMFWYRQQPGQSLTLIATANQGSEATYESGFVIDKFPISRPNLTFSTLTVSNMSPEDSSIYLCSANTGTSYGYTFGSGTRLTVV.

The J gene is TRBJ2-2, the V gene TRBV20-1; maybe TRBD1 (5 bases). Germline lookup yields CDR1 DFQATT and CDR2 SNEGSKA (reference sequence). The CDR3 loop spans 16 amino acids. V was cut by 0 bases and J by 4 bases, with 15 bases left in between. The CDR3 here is CSARDGAGKATGELFF. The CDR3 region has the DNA TGCAGTGCTAGAGATGGAGCAGGGAAGGCCACCGGGGAGCTGTTTTTT.

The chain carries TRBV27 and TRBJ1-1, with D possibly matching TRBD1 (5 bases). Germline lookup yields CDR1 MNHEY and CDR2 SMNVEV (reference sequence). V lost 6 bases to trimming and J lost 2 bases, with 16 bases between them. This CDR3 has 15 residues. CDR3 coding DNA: TGTGCCAGCAGCTTGGGTCAGGGCTACAACACTGAAGCTTTCTTT. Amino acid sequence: CASSLGQGYNTEAFF.

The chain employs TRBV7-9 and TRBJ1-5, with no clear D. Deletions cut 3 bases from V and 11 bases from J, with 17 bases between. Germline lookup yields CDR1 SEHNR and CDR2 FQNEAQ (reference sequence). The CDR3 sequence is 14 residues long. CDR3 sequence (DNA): TGTGCCAGCAGCTTGTCCGGGTCACAAGAGACCCAGCATTTT. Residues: CASSLSGSQETQHF. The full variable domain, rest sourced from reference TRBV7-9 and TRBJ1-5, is DTGVSQNPRHKITKRGQNVTFRCDPISEHNRLYWYRQTLGQGPEFLTYFQNEAQLEKSRLLSDRFSAERPKGSFSTLEIQRTEQGDSAMYLCASSLSGSQETQHFGDGTRLSIL.

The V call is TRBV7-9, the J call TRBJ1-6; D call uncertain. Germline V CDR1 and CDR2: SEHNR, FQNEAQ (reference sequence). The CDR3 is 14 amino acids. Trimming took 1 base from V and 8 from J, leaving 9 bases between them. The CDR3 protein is CASSLGSGHSPLHF. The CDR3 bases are TGTGCCAGCAGCTTAGGGTCCGGGCATTCACCCCTCCACTTT.

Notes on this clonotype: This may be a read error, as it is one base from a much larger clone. The CDR3 DNA reads TGTGCCAGCAGCTTATGGGAACATCAGCCCCAGCATTTT. Residues: CASSLWEHQPQHF. The chain combines TRBV7-9 with TRBJ1-5; D gene uncertain. V was clipped by 2 bases and J by 5 bases, with 7 bases between them. The CDR3 runs to 13 residues. Germline CDR1 and CDR2: SEHNR and FQNEAQ (reference sequence).

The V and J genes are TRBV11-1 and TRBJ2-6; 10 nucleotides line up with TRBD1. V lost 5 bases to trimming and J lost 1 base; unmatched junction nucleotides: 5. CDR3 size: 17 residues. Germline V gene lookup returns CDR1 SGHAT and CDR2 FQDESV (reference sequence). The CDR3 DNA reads TGTGCCAGCAGCCCGGGACAGGGGTGGTCTGGGGCCAACGTCCTGACTTTC. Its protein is CASSPGQGWSGANVLTF.

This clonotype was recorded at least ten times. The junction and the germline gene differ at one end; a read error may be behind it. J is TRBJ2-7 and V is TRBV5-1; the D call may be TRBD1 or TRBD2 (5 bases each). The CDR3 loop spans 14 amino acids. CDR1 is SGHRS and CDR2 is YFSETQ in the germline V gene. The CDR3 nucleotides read TGTGCCAGCAGTTTGGCAGGGACCGCCTACGAGCAGTACTTC. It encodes CASSLAGTAYEQYF.

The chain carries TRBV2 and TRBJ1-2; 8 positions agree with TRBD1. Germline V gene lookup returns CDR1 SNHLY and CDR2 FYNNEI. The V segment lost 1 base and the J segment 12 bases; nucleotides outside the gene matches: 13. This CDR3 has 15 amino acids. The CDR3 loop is CASSEDLSGGYVDTF. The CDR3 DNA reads TGTGCCAGCAGTGAAGATCTCTCAGGGGGCTATGTTGACACCTTC.

For the CDR3, the DNA is TGCAGCGTTGAAGATCGGACCGAGGGGAACAACTATGGCTACACCTTC. This gives the protein CSVEDRTEGNNYGYTF. J is TRBJ1-2 and V is TRBV29-1; tentatively, D is TRBD1 (5 bases). CDR1 and CDR2 from the germline V gene are SQVTM and ANQGSEA. Trimming removed 0 bases from V and 2 bases from J, with 16 bases in between. This CDR3 is built from 16 residues.

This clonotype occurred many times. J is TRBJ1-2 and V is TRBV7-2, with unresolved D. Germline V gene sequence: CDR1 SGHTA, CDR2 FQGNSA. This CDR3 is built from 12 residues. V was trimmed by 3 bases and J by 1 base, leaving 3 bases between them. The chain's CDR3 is CASSFVNYGYTF. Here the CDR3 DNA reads TGTGCCAGCAGCTTCGTTAACTATGGCTACACCTTC. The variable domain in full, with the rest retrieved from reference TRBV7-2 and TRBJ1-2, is GAGVSQSPSNKVTEKGKDVELRCDPISGHTALYWYRQSLGQGLEFLIYFQGNSAPDKSGLPSDRFSAERTGGSVSTLTIQRTQQEDSAVYLCASSFVNYGYTFGSGTRLTVV.

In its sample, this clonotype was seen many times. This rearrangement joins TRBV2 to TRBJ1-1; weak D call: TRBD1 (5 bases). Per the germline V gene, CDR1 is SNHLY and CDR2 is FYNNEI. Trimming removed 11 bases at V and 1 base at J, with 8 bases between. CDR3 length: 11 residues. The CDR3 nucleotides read TGTGCCGGAACAGGGAACACTGAAGCTTTCTTT. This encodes CAGTGNTEAFF.

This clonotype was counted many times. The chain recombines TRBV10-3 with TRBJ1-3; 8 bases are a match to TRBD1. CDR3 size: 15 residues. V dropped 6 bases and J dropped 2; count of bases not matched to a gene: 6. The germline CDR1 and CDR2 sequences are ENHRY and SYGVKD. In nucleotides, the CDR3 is TGTGCCATCAGGGGAGACAGGGGCGCTGGAAACACCATATATTTT. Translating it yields CAIRGDRGAGNTIYF.

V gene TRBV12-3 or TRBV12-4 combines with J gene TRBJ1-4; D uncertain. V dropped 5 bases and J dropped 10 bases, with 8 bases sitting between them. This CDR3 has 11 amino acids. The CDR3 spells CASSAPGKLFF. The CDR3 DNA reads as TGTGCCAGCAGTGCACCAGGAAAACTGTTTTTT.

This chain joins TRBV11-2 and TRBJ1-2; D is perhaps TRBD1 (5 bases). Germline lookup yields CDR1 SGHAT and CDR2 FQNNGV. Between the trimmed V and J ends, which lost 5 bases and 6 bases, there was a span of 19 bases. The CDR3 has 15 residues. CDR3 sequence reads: CASSQEDMEINGYTF. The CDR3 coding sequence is TGTGCCAGCAGCCAAGAGGACATGGAGATTAATGGCTACACCTTC.

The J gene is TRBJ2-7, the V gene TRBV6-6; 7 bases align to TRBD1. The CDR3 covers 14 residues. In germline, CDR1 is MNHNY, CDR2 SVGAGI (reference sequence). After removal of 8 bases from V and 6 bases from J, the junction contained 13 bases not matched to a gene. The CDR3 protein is CASGETGYSFEQYF. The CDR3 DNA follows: TGTGCCAGCGGTGAGACAGGGTATAGTTTCGAGCAGTACTTC.

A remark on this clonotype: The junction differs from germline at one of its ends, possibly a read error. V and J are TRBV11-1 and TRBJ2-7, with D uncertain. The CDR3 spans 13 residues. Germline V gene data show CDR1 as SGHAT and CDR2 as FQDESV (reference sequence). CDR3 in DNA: TGTGCCAGCATTAGCCCGAGCTCCTACGAGCGGTACTTC. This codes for CASISPSSYERYF.

As DNA, the CDR3 is TGTGCCAGCAGCTTAATGGAAAATTCACCCCTCCACTTT. It codes for CASSLMENSPLHF. The J gene is TRBJ1-6, the V gene TRBV7-3, with unresolved D. CDR1 is SGHTA, CDR2 FQGTGA, per germline. V was cut by 1 base and J by 7 bases, with 5 bases left in between. This CDR3 is built from 13 residues.

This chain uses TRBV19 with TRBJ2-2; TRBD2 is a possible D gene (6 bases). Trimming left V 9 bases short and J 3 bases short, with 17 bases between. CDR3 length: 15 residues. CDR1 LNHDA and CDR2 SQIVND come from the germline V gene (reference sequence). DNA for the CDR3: TGTGCCAGCAGTCAGGCTAGCGCCTACACCGGGGAGCTGTTTTTT. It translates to CASSQASAYTGELFF.

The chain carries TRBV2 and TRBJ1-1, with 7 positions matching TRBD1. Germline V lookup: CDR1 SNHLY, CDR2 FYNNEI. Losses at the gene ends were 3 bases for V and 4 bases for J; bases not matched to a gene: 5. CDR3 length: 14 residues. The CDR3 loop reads CASSEETGSTEAFF. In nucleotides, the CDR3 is TGTGCCAGCAGTGAGGAGACAGGGTCCACTGAAGCTTTCTTT.

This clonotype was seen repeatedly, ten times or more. CDR3 sequence: CSVEGHENTEAFF. The DNA of the CDR3 is TGCAGCGTTGAGGGACACGAGAACACTGAAGCTTTCTTT. This sequence joins TRBV29-1 and TRBJ1-1, with D maybe TRBD1 (6 bases). From germline, CDR1 is SQVTM and CDR2 ANQGSEA. This CDR3 is 13 amino acids long. Trimming took off 3 bases at V and 1 base at J, with 9 bases between the two ends.

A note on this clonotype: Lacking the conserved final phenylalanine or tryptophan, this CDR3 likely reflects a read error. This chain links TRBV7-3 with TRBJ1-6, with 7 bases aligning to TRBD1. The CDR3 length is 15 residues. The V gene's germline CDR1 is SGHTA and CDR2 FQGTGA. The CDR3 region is CASSQGQAYNSPLHS. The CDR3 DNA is TGCGCCAGCAGCCAAGGACAGGCCTATAATTCACCCCTCCACTCT.

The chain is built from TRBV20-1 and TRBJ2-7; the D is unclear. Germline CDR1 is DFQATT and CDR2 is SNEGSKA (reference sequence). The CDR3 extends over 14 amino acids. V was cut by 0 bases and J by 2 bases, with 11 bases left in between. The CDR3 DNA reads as TGCAGTGCTAGAGAGGAAGGGAAGACCTACGAGCAGTACTTC. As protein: CSAREEGKTYEQYF.

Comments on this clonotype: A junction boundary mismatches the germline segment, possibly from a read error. The CDR3 DNA reads as TGTGCCACCAGTGATTCGTGGGGCGATAACTATGGCTACACCTTC. Amino acid sequence: CATSDSWGDNYGYTF. This chain connects TRBV10-3 to TRBJ1-2; TRBD1 is a possible D gene (5 bases). The CDR3 covers 15 residues. Germline V gives CDR1 ENHRY, CDR2 SYGVKD.

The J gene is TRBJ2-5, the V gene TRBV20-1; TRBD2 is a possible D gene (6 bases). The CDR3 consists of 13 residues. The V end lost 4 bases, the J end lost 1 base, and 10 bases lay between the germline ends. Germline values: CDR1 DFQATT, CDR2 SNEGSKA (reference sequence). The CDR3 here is CSAIRDFQETQYF. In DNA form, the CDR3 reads TGCAGTGCTATAAGGGACTTCCAAGAGACCCAGTACTTC.